The clone carrying this T cell receptor (beta chain) was recorded at least ten times. Antigen: not known. This sample is drawn from a study of post-analysis software for immune sequencing data. Study context: Both relapsing-remitting and secondary progressive multiple sclerosis featured among the disease courses, as did progressive-relapsing multiple sclerosis. Study-wide points: TRBV5-6, TRBV5-1 and TRBV20-1 were among a handful of TRBV segments more frequent in patients than controls. Those with multiple sclerosis, the patient group, showed significantly lower normalized Chao1 diversity than controls. Under the F measure, samples that were prepared in one batch clustered strongly together.

cDNA libraries for TCR beta contained unique molecular identifiers. Starting from roughly 1.1 to 9.2 million T cells, the study yielded roughly 0.5 million cDNA molecules. TCRdb used MiXCR to reprocess the PCR reads, holding one entry per CDR3 protein. The table includes 150,000 to 200,000 distinct CDR3 sequences, 30% detected once. The CDR3 length is 15 residues. The V end lost 2 bases, the J end lost 1 base, and 11 bases lay between the germline ends. CDR1 and CDR2 (germline): MNHNS, SASEGT. The source of this sequence is a girl aged 5 to 17 with multiple sclerosis. Input material: blood. This chain joins TRBV6-1 and TRBJ1-2; D gene uncertain. CDR3 sequence (DNA): TGTGCCAGCAGTGAAATTGCGGTCGGTAACTATGGCTACACCTTC. Protein product: CASSEIAVGNYGYTF.